This T cell receptor (beta chain) was captured in a study of T cell responses to AZD1222 COVID-19 vaccine. Study-level findings and limits: Spike was spanned by vaccine-associated CD4 TCRs, with dominance at 160-218 and 743-854. Spike-specific TCR breadth and depth went up after people got two AZD1222 doses. Most donors were white British, females outnumbered males, and clonal diversity was possibly underestimated.

V was pared by 1 base and J by 3 bases, with 9 bases of the junction left unmatched. The length of the CDR3 is 18 residues. Germline V lookup: CDR1 SGDLS, CDR2 YYNGEE. Here immunoSEQ multiplex PCR was the method, and the copy in TCRdb shows in-frame clones only, minus some. The sample has around 130,000 clones; more than 85% are singletons. To note about this clone: Its antigen remains unidentified.

The material was peripheral blood, obtained on day 0 of AZD1222 vaccination. The chain recombines TRBV9 with TRBJ2-2, with 10 positions matching TRBD2. The sequence came from an adult in good health. Here the CDR3 DNA reads TGTGCCAGCAGCGTAAGTCTAGCGGGAGCGGGGGACACCGGGGAGCTGTTTTTT. Translation gives CASSVSLAGAGDTGELFF.